This T cell receptor (beta chain) came from a study of blood T cell repertoires in COVID-19 (dated by TCRdb to the early 2020s). For the study in its entirety: Samples covering the acute and convalescent phases of COVID-19 were provided by collaborators in the United States, Italy and Spain. The samples were drawn from two sources: the first 160 participants of the ongoing ImmuneRACE study, and 1,000 to 1,500 subjects contributed by 6 global collaborators. The material from the prospective study consisted of cDNA or gDNA derived from T cells, B-cell-depleted T cells, or PBMCs. A de-identified subject ID, COVID-19 status, age in years and sex were almost always included in the sample metadata. The repertoires were released in a freely available public database intended as a resource for research on the immune response to SARS-CoV-2. Where available, HLA class I and class II types were obtained from metadata supplied by the sample provider rather than from assay-based typing. The dataset comprised deeply sampled blood TCRbeta repertoires from subjects exposed to, actively infected with, or recovered from COVID-19.

TCRbeta CDR3 regions were amplified from genomic DNA using the immunoSEQ Assay, a bias-controlled multiplex PCR. In the paper's pipeline: Within the assay, amplification of reference gene primers was used to estimate how many nucleated cells each sample contained. To quantify the absolute abundance of each unique TCRbeta CDR3 rearrangement, sequence reads were collapsed and filtered. For each sample, productive Simpson clonality was calculated as the square root of Simpson's diversity index across productive rearrangements. TCRdb mirrors the immuneACCESS table, restricted to in-frame sequences. Some clones are absent from its copies; in checked studies, under half trace to an unresolved V gene, and the reason for the others is unknown. V, J and clone size were drawn from that table, and D and trimming were deduced from the DNA. This sample comprises some 180,000 clones, 85% to 90% of them detected only once. The leading ten clones occupy 5% to 8% of the sample.

The investigation overall reported the following: The quantity of clinical and demographic metadata differed by source and by participant and was supplied without curation.

A word on this clone: Its antigen is currently not known. Base-call qualities are not available, and no considerably larger clone is one nucleotide away.

In the germline V gene, CDR1 corresponds to ENHRY and CDR2 to SYGVKD. Taken from cysteine to phenylalanine, the CDR3 has 13 residues. The CDR3 DNA has 39 bases and is translated from base 1. After removal of 6 bases from V and 8 bases from J, the junction retains 8 bases not matched to a gene. Participants in the prospective study were aged about 18 to 95 years, lived in some 24 United States geographic areas, and enrolled through a virtual design. Cohort assignment in the prospective study relied on participant-reported clinical history from a screening survey and a study questionnaire. For ImmuneRACE Cohort 3, a participant was defined as recovered based on two consecutive negative NP/OP PCR tests, clearance by a healthcare professional, or resolution of symptoms. In the prospective study, mobile phlebotomists collected whole blood, serum and a nasopharyngeal or oropharyngeal swab from each participant. Prospective study participants could optionally give additional blood draws and questionnaires over an approximately 2-month period. Before DNA extraction, prospective study blood samples were shipped either frozen or at room temperature.

The sequence was obtained from a man aged 35 to 55 who had recovered from COVID-19. Rearrangement joined TRBV10-3 to TRBJ1-2; TRBD1 aligns with 8 central bases. Sequencing input: PBMCs or T cells enriched from blood (not recorded which). CDR3 region: CAISPGQERGYTF. In nucleotides, the sequence is TGTGCCATCAGCCCGGGACAGGAACGGGGCTACACCTTC.